The clone carrying this TCR beta chain was picked up a small number of times. The antigen is not known. Per germline, CDR1 SGHAT and CDR2 FQNNGV. Trimming pared 0 bases from V and 5 bases from J, leaving 19 bases between. The CDR3 is 17 residues long. These data originate in a study of cytomegalovirus exposure and HLA in healthy donors. Overall study results and limits: Accounts indicate the classifier identified cytomegalovirus status with strong specificity and sensitivity. There were a few CMV-associated chains whose specificity for CMV antigens was confirmed in vitro. Cytomegalovirus-associated status was assigned to some 160 TCR beta chains.

The table came from immunoSEQ multiplex PCR; TCRdb's copy has only in-frame clones and leaves some out. The data contain some 98,000 clones, about 83% of them seen just once; the ten biggest clones take up 3.9%. The sequenced sample was PBMCs. The clonotype originates from a woman aged 25 to 45 in good health and CMV-seronegative. V is TRBV11-2 and J is TRBJ2-5; D is perhaps TRBD2 (6 bases). The CDR3 here is CASSLDVEGRPWETQYF. The DNA of the CDR3 is TGTGCCAGCAGCTTAGATGTGGAGGGTCGCCCCTGGGAGACCCAGTACTTC.